This T cell receptor beta chain was captured by sequencing in a study of blood T cell repertoires in COVID-19. Study background: Acute and convalescent COVID-19 specimens originated in the United States, Italy and Spain. Sample material is recorded as cDNA or gDNA derived from T cells, B-cell-depleted T cells, or PBMCs.

Authors' data handling: Reference gene primer amplification gave nucleated cell count estimates. Data came from immunoSEQ multiplex PCR; TCRdb stores just in-frame clones and leaves some out. For V, J and clone size, that table is used; D and trimming come from the DNA. This sample has a few hundred thousand clones, with 89% found just once. This CDR3 spans 13 amino acids. CDR1 KGHSH and CDR2 LQKENI come from the germline V gene. V was pared by 2 bases and J by 8 bases, with 3 bases of the junction left unmatched. The specimen was peripheral blood. J is TRBJ2-1 and V is TRBV18; 7 bases are a match to TRBD2. This sequence originates from a woman between 40 and 50 years old who had recovered from COVID-19. This CDR3 reads CASSPRAGDEQFF. The CDR3 nucleotides are TGTGCCAGCTCACCAAGGGCGGGGGATGAGCAGTTCTTC.